This T cell receptor beta chain was documented in a study of read filtering for tumor transcriptome and immune sequencing. The library was built from approximately 400 ng RNA with molecular barcoded adaptors for alpha/delta and beta/gamma chains. TCRdb passed the reads through MiXCR, listing each CDR3 protein once. This table has some 40,000 distinct CDR3 sequences, roughly 15% appearing once. This clonotype was counted a few times. The CDR3 contains 14 residues. CDR1 is SGHTA and CDR2 is FQGNSA in the germline V gene. Trimming took 5 bases from V and 5 from J, leaving 14 bases between them. This TCR was recovered from a donor aged 40 or over with multiple myeloma. The sequencing sample was made of a population of CD138-negative cells sorted from bone marrow. The rearrangement joins TRBV7-2 to TRBJ2-3; TRBD2 might be the D (6 bases). CDR3 protein: CASSRGTSGDTQYF. In DNA, the CDR3 is TGTGCCAGCAGCCGCGGGACTTCGGGAGATACGCAGTATTTT.